Listed below are T cell receptor beta chains from one sample, sequenced in a study of cytomegalovirus exposure and HLA in healthy donors. Produced via immunoSEQ multiplex PCR; TCRdb's table is partial and in-frame only. The sample lists 45,000 to 70,000 clones, roughly 93% occurring once. The specimen was PBMCs. These receptor sequences come from a woman between 18 and 30 years old in good health and CMV-seronegative. Both conserved end residues are part of each CDR3. A D gene is named only where the DNA matches it firmly. The listing skips clone size in some rows; elsewhere it reads once, few, many or a size class.

j_call clone_size v_call d_call cdr3_nt cdr3_aa
TRBJ2-3 - TRBV5-1 - TGCGCCAGCAGCTTGGAATTGAGCGCCACAGATACGCAGTATTTT CASSLELSATDTQYF
TRBJ1-1 - TRBV10-1 - TGCGCCAGCAGTGGACCCAGGGGTCCGGGACTGAACACTGAAGCTTTCTTT CASSGPRGPGLNTEAFF
TRBJ1-4 - TRBV4-1 TRBD1 TGCGCCAGCAGCCCCTCACAGGGGTTCTCTACTAATGAAAAACTGTTTTTT CASSPSQGFSTNEKLFF
TRBJ2-3 - TRBV2 - TGTGCCAGCATCCCCGCACCCCGCGTCGTGAATACGCAGTATTTT CASIPAPRVVNTQYF
TRBJ2-7 - TRBV11-2 - TGTACCAGCAGCTTAGGGGACTCGATCCTGGGGCAGTACTTC CTSSLGDSILGQYF
TRBJ2-1 - TRBV6-5 - TGTGCCAGCACACCCAGGGGGGCGCGAAACAATGAGCAGTTCTTC CASTPRGARNNEQFF
TRBJ2-4 once TRBV2 TRBD2 TGTGCCAGCAGTAGGACTAGCGGGGGGGATAAAAACATTCAGTACTTC CASSRTSGGDKNIQYF
TRBJ1-1 - TRBV25-1 - TGTGCCAGCAGTTCACAGGTTTACACTGAAGCTTTCTTT CASSSQVYTEAFF
TRBJ2-3 - TRBV15 TRBD2 TGTGCCACCAGCACCCGGACTAGCGGGGGTCCGCGGAGAGATACGCAGTATTTT CATSTRTSGGPRRDTQYF
TRBJ1-1 - TRBV4-3 TRBD1 TGCGCCAGCAGCCAAGATATAGGACAGGGATTTACTGAAGCTTTCTTT CASSQDIGQGFTEAFF
TRBJ1-4 - TRBV9 - TGTGCCAGCAGCGGGATCGGGTTTGAAAAACTGTTTTTT CASSGIGFEKLFF
TRBJ2-7 - TRBV10-3 TRBD1 TGTGCCATCAGTGACCTACTAATTACGGGACAGGGTCCCACCTACGAGCAGTACTTC CAISDLLITGQGPTYEQYF
TRBJ2-1 - TRBV7-9 - TGTGCCAGCAGCTTAGCGGAGTTCGCTGAGCAGTTCTTC CASSLAEFAEQFF
TRBJ2-5 - TRBV19 - TGTGCCAGTAGTCCGAGGGGGGGGGCGCTTGAGACCCAGTACTTC CASSPRGGALETQYF
TRBJ1-1 once TRBV7-9 - TGTGCCAGCAGCTTAGCGCGGTCGGGGTCCGTGAACACTGAAGCTTTCTTT CASSLARSGSVNTEAFF
TRBJ2-2 - TRBV7-9 - TGTGCCAGCAGCTTAAGAGAGGTCACCGGGGAGCTGTTTTTT CASSLREVTGELFF
TRBJ2-3 - TRBV5-1 TRBD2 TGCGCCAGCAGCTGGGGCCGGGACTACGATACGCAGTATTTT CASSWGRDYDTQYF
TRBJ1-2 - TRBV5-1 TRBD1 TGCGCCAGCAGCTTTCAGGGGGAGGATGGCTACACCTTC CASSFQGEDGYTF
TRBJ1-2 - TRBV12-5 TRBD1 TGTGCTAGTGGTTTGCCTTCTGGGCAGGGGGACCCTCCTAACTATGGCTACACCTTC CASGLPSGQGDPPNYGYTF
TRBJ2-1 - TRBV2 - TGTGCCAGCAGTGAACTGGGAGCGGGTAGCTCCTACAATGAGCAGTTCTTC CASSELGAGSSYNEQFF
TRBJ1-5 few TRBV19 TRBD1 TGTGCCAGCAACAGGGGCGAGGGTCAGCCCCAGCATTTT CASNRGEGQPQHF
TRBJ1-2 - TRBV6-5 - TGTGCCAGCAGTTACGGCAGAGGGCGTGGTGACTATGGCTACACCTTC CASSYGRGRGDYGYTF
TRBJ2-1 - TRBV27 TRBD1 TGTGCCAGCAGACAGGGGGCTAGGGGCAATGAGCAGTTCTTC CASRQGARGNEQFF
TRBJ2-1 - TRBV7-9 TRBD1 TGTGCCAGCAGCTTTGGGACAGACGCCGGATGGGCTGATGAGCAGTTCTTC CASSFGTDAGWADEQFF
TRBJ2-3 - TRBV7-8 - TGTGCCAGCAGCGCGTCGGGAACTTACACAGATACGCAGTATTTT CASSASGTYTDTQYF
TRBJ2-1 - TRBV30 TRBD2 TGTGCCTCTCGGACTAGCGGGACCTACAATGAGCAGTTCTTC CASRTSGTYNEQFF
TRBJ2-7 - TRBV11-1 - TGTGCCAGCAAGCTTAATAGGGGCTCCTACGAGCAGTACTTC CASKLNRGSYEQYF
TRBJ2-3 - TRBV4-2 - TGTGCCAGCAGCCAGCTCAAGCGGGTCACAGATACGCAGTATTTT CASSQLKRVTDTQYF
TRBJ2-3 - TRBV7-6 - TGTGCCAGCACGGTGGGGGGGCGGGAGACAGATACGCAGTATTTT CASTVGGRETDTQYF
TRBJ2-3 - TRBV9 TRBD2 TGTGCCAGCAGCGCGACTAGCGGGAGCACAGATACGCAGTATTTT CASSATSGSTDTQYF
TRBJ1-1 - TRBV18 TRBD1 TGTGCCAGCTCATCATATCAGGGGGAAGGCTCTGAAGCTTTCTTT CASSSYQGEGSEAFF
TRBJ2-3 - TRBV6-4 TRBD2 TGTGCCAGCAGTGACATGCCTACCGGGAGGCCAGATACGCAGTATTTT CASSDMPTGRPDTQYF
TRBJ1-2 - TRBV10-1 - TGCGCCCGCCCCCCAGGGGAGGGTGGCTACACCTTC CARPPGEGGYTF